This T cell receptor beta chain is drawn from a study of blood T cell repertoires in COVID-19. Study details: The origin of the acute and convalescent COVID-19 samples was the United States, Italy and Spain. PBMCs, B-cell-depleted T cells, or T cells provided the cDNA or gDNA that made up the material.

The CDR3 length is 16 residues. Germline V gene lookup returns CDR1 MGHRA and CDR2 YSYEKL. The V end was cut by 1 base, the J end by 1 base, with 11 bases between. Original processing methods: Reference gene primer amplification gave nucleated cell count estimates. Data came from immunoSEQ multiplex PCR; TCRdb stores just in-frame clones and leaves some out. D and trimming were read from the DNA, whereas the V and J calls and clone size are those reported in that table. The sample shows just over 300,000 clones, approximately 90% of them seen only once. The sequenced material came from peripheral blood. The receptor's source is a man younger than 35 with active or convalescent COVID-19. J is TRBJ2-1 and V is TRBV4-1, with D unresolved. The CDR3 nucleotides are TGCGCCAGCAGCCAAGTGGAGCGACTTTCCTACAATGAGCAGTTCTTC. This gives the protein CASSQVERLSYNEQFF.